This TCR beta chain came from a study of blood T cell repertoires in COVID-19. Assay: immunoSEQ multiplex PCR; the TCRdb copy retains only in-frame clones and omits some. The sample has 180,000 or so clones, over 75% seen once. Germline V gene data show CDR1 as MNHNS and CDR2 as SASEGT. The trim removed 0 bases at V and 4 bases at J, leaving 4 bases unmatched. The length of the CDR3 is 16 residues. The chain employs TRBV6-1 and TRBJ1-5, with 9 nucleotides matching TRBD1. The specimen was peripheral blood. This TCR derives from a person between 65 and 79 years old with COVID-19, enrolled during active disease. CDR3 sequence reads: CASSEAVGQGNQPQHF. The CDR3 nucleotides are TGTGCCAGCAGTGAAGCAGTGGGACAGGGAAATCAGCCCCAGCATTTT.